This entry lists 30 T cell receptor beta chains sequenced from one sample in a study of T cells in Graves' hyperthyroidism and ophthalmopathy. Amplification of TCR beta CDR3 regions was performed using RNA transcripts as template. When the TCR CDR3 underwent first-round RT-PCR, the HTBI primer set was used. From the multiplex PCR reads, TCRdb called clonotypes with MiXCR, one entry per CDR3 protein. Of almost 350,000 distinct CDR3 sequences listed, about a sixth are singletons. The sequenced material came from blood. The receptors come from a woman in her 40s with Graves' ophthalmopathy.

This clonotype was counted ten times or more. This chain joins TRBV10-2 and TRBJ1-1; D may be TRBD1 (6 bases). The CDR3 consists of 11 residues. The V end lost 9 bases, the J end lost 8 bases, and 13 bases lay between the germline ends. Germline CDR1 reads WSHSY; CDR2 reads SAAADI. Written as DNA, the CDR3 is TGCGCCAGTGAACAGGGACAAGAAGCTTTCTTT. This gives the protein CASEQGQEAFF.

This chain connects TRBV12-3 or TRBV12-4 to TRBJ1-5, with 12 positions matching TRBD1. The CDR3 totals 16 residues. The junction had 4 bases not matched to a gene; V was cut back by 5 bases and J by 2 bases. The CDR3 region is CASSPGTGGRNQPQHF. CDR3 coding DNA: TGTGCCAGCAGTCCGGGGACAGGGGGCCGCAATCAGCCCCAGCATTTT.

This clonotype was found a few times. The CDR3 DNA reads as TGTGCCAGCAGCCAACATAGCGGGGGAAGGAGCAATCAGCCCCAGCATTTT. Amino acids: CASSQHSGGRSNQPQHF. This chain joins TRBV3-1 and TRBJ1-5; a possible D gene is TRBD1 (5 bases). V dropped 2 bases and J dropped 1 base, with 15 bases sitting between them. In germline, CDR1 is LGHDT, CDR2 YNNKEL (reference sequence). The CDR3 is 17 residues long.

This clonotype has at least ten counts. V and J are TRBV28 and TRBJ1-1; 7 bases map to TRBD1. Germline CDR1 reads MDHEN; CDR2 reads SYDVKM. J gave up 0 bases and V 4 bases, and 11 bases lay outside the gene matches. The CDR3 totals 17 residues. CDR3 sequence (DNA): TGTGCCAGCAGTTCGGCACAGGGGTTTTCCATGAACACTGAAGCTTTCTTT. Protein: CASSSAQGFSMNTEAFF.

This clonotype was seen a handful of times. The chain couples TRBV6-1 to TRBJ2-5; TRBD1 matches 7 bases. The CDR3 has 15 residues. Germline CDR1 and CDR2: MNHNS and SASEGT. J gave up 5 bases and V 4 bases, and 10 bases lay outside the gene matches. CDR3 sequence (DNA): TGTGCCAGCAGTGCTCTAAAACAGGGGACCGAGACCCAGTACTTC. It encodes CASSALKQGTETQYF.

This clonotype was seen many times. The rearrangement joins TRBV11-2 to TRBJ1-1; D gene ambiguous. This CDR3 is 11 amino acids long. Between the trimmed V and J ends, which lost 2 bases and 10 bases, there was a span of 8 bases. Germline assignment: CDR1 SGHAT and CDR2 FQNNGV. CDR3 sequence reads: CASSLLGRAFF. The CDR3 DNA reads TGTGCCAGCAGCTTATTAGGGAGAGCTTTCTTT.

The rearrangement links TRBV12-3 or TRBV12-4 to TRBJ2-7; the match to TRBD2 covers 12 bases. V was pared by 6 bases and J by 2 bases, with 5 bases of the junction left unmatched. CDR3 length: 15 amino acids. The CDR3 loop is CASRILAGGTYEQYF. The CDR3 DNA is TGTGCCAGCAGAATTCTAGCGGGAGGGACCTACGAGCAGTACTTC.

The genes are TRBV7-9 and TRBJ1-1; 11 bases match TRBD1. This CDR3 has 15 amino acids. The germline V gene encodes CDR1 SEHNR and CDR2 FQNEAQ (reference sequence). Trimming at V came to 5 bases and at J to 4 bases, leaving 6 bases not matched to a gene. The CDR3 DNA is TGTGCCAGCAGCCCGGACAGGGGGCCGGGCACTGAAGCTTTCTTT. Its protein product is CASSPDRGPGTEAFF.

In its sample, this clonotype was seen many times. This chain connects TRBV7-8 to TRBJ2-7; D may be TRBD1 (5 bases). This CDR3 region has 12 residues. Trimming cost V 7 bases and J 2 bases, with 9 bases left between them. Germline values: CDR1 SGHVS, CDR2 FQNEAQ. CDR3 loop: CASTRVPYEQYF. The CDR3 nucleotides read TGTGCCAGCACCAGGGTCCCCTACGAGCAGTACTTC.

The chain joins TRBV6-5 to TRBJ1-1; D is unresolved. Deletions cut 0 bases from V and 0 bases from J, with 5 bases between. The CDR3 is 14 residues long. Germline CDR1 MNHEY, CDR2 SVGAGI. CDR3 in amino acids: CASSYSNMNTEAFF. The CDR3 DNA reads TGTGCCAGCAGTTACTCCAATATGAACACTGAAGCTTTCTTT.

This clonotype was picked up a small number of times. CDR3 DNA sequence: TGTGCCAGTGGAGCGGGAGAGACCCAGTACTTC. Its translation is CASGAGETQYF. The chain carries TRBV19 and TRBJ2-5; TRBD2 is a possible D gene (6 bases). Germline V lookup: CDR1 LNHDA, CDR2 SQIVND (reference sequence). V lost 8 bases and J 4 bases, leaving 8 bases between the germline ends. This CDR3 has 11 amino acids.

The chain carries TRBV6-1 and TRBJ1-2; D not resolved. CDR1 is MNHNS and CDR2 is SASEGT in the germline V gene. The V and J ends lost 5 bases and 4 bases respectively, with 14 bases between them. The CDR3 totals 14 residues. The chain's CDR3 is CASSRTDNSYGYTF. For the CDR3, the DNA is TGTGCCAGCAGTCGAACCGACAACAGCTATGGCTACACCTTC.

There are many counts of this clonotype. This chain connects TRBV11-2 to TRBJ2-7; TRBD1 aligns across 7 bases. Germline V gene lookup returns CDR1 SGHAT and CDR2 FQNNGV. The CDR3 has 15 amino acids. J gave up 4 bases and V 1 base, and 7 bases lay outside the gene matches. CDR3 nucleotides: TGTGCCAGCAGCTTAGGACAGGGTAGTGGATACGAGCAGTACTTC. It translates to CASSLGQGSGYEQYF.

This clonotype appeared many times. The rearrangement joins TRBV27 to TRBJ2-1, with TRBD2 identical over 13 bases. From germline, CDR1 is MNHEY and CDR2 SMNVEV (reference sequence). The CDR3 extends over 15 amino acids. V gave up 4 bases and J gave up 8 bases; unmatched junction bases: 5. The CDR3 nucleotides are TGTGCCAGCAGTTCGACTAGCGGGAGGTGGGATGAGCAGTTCTTC. It translates to CASSSTSGRWDEQFF.

The rearrangement links TRBV2 to TRBJ2-3, with a possible D match to TRBD2 (6 bases). The CDR3 covers 16 residues. Trimming shortened V by 3 bases and J by 6 bases, and 19 bases separated the two germline ends. Germline values: CDR1 SNHLY, CDR2 FYNNEI. The DNA for the CDR3 is TGTGCCAGCAGTGAGTGGGTAGCGGCGAAGGGGGATACGCAGTATTTT. Its translation: CASSEWVAAKGDTQYF.

This clonotype was counted a few times. The chain carries TRBV7-2 and TRBJ2-5; D perhaps matches TRBD2 (6 bases). Germline values: CDR1 SGHTA, CDR2 FQGNSA. The length of the CDR3 is 14 residues. The V end lost 1 base, the J end lost 6 bases, and 12 bases lay between the germline ends. The CDR3 is CASSLGISGKTQYF. In DNA, the CDR3 is TGTGCCAGCAGCTTAGGCATTAGCGGAAAGACCCAGTACTTC.

This clonotype was observed many times. J is TRBJ2-7 and V is TRBV28; TRBD2 agrees at 8 bases. With V trimmed by 7 bases and J by 4 bases, 6 bases remained unmatched. The length of the CDR3 is 13 residues. The germline gives CDR1 MDHEN, CDR2 SYDVKM. The CDR3 DNA sequence: TGTGCCAGCAACCAGCGGGAGAGATACGAGCAGTACTTC. This encodes CASNQRERYEQYF.

The sample holds many counts of this clonotype. This chain joins TRBV2 and TRBJ2-7; D might be TRBD2 (5 bases). The V gene lost 6 bases and the J gene lost 7 bases, with 10 bases spanning the gap. This CDR3 is built from 11 residues. Germline V gene lookup returns CDR1 SNHLY and CDR2 FYNNEI. For the CDR3, the DNA is TGTGCCAGCAGAGACTACAGAGAGCAGTACTTC. The encoded protein is CASRDYREQYF.

This clonotype was picked up many times. The chain recombines TRBV12-3 or TRBV12-4 with TRBJ1-1; D possibly corresponds to TRBD1 (5 bases). V was pared by 5 bases and J by 0 bases, with 10 bases between. The CDR3 consists of 14 residues. The CDR3 sequence is CASSGTAVNTEAFF. In nucleotides, the CDR3 is TGTGCCAGCAGTGGGACCGCGGTGAACACTGAAGCTTTCTTT.

Ten or more counts support this clonotype. The chain carries TRBV28 and TRBJ2-7; possible D gene TRBD1, 6 bases. CDR3 length: 14 amino acids. CDR1 MDHEN and CDR2 SYDVKM come from the germline V gene. V lost 8 bases and J lost 2, with 16 bases in between. The CDR3 DNA reads TGTGCCAGCGGGAAAGACAGGTTAGCCTACGAGCAGTACTTC. Protein product: CASGKDRLAYEQYF.

The chain uses TRBV20-1 and TRBJ1-1; tentatively, D is TRBD1 (5 bases). With 6 bases removed from V and 3 bases from J, the gap between germline ends came to 14 bases. From germline, CDR1 is DFQATT and CDR2 SNEGSKA (reference sequence). The length of the CDR3 is 13 residues. The CDR3 region is CSALGPLHTEAFF. The DNA for the CDR3 is TGCAGTGCCCTGGGGCCCCTACACACTGAAGCTTTCTTT.

There are many counts of this clonotype. V usage is TRBV10-2 and J usage is TRBJ1-5; a possible D gene is TRBD1 (6 bases). CDR1 is WSHSY, CDR2 SAAADI, per germline. CDR3 length: 13 residues. The V gene lost 6 bases and the J gene lost 4 bases, with 10 bases spanning the gap. The CDR3 here is CASRQGKNQPQHF. The CDR3 DNA follows: TGCGCCAGCAGACAGGGTAAAAATCAGCCCCAGCATTTT.

This clonotype was picked up many times. The genes are TRBV30 and TRBJ2-2; a possible D gene is TRBD2 (6 bases). Germline V CDR1 and CDR2: GTSNPN, SVGIG (reference sequence). Between the trimmed V and J ends, which lost 8 bases and 5 bases, there was a span of 18 bases. The CDR3 sequence is 14 residues long. DNA of the CDR3: TGTGCCCACCCAGTGAGCGCGGGGACCGGGGAGCTGTTTTTT. Its translation: CAHPVSAGTGELFF.

This clonotype appeared many times. The V gene is TRBV19, the J gene TRBJ1-5, with a tentative D call TRBD1 (5 bases). Germline CDR1 is LNHDA and CDR2 is SQIVND (reference sequence). This CDR3 is 15 amino acids long. V lost 5 bases and J lost 4, with 15 bases in between. CDR3 loop: CASSSRDVGNQPQHF. CDR3 coding DNA: TGTGCCAGTAGTTCTCGGGACGTTGGGAATCAGCCCCAGCATTTT.

This clonotype showed up many times. This chain uses TRBV28 with TRBJ1-2, with a tentative D call TRBD1 (5 bases). The germline V gene encodes CDR1 MDHEN and CDR2 SYDVKM. The CDR3 contains 13 residues. Trimming left V 3 bases short and J 6 bases short, with 11 bases between. CDR3 nucleotides: TGTGCCAGCAGTTTTGGGACCGGACATGGCTACACCTTC. Protein product: CASSFGTGHGYTF.

This clonotype was counted at least ten times. This chain joins TRBV6-5 and TRBJ1-2; 8 bases are a match to TRBD1. CDR1 MNHEY and CDR2 SVGAGI come from the germline V gene. V shed 0 bases, J shed 4 bases, and the junction held 10 bases outside the gene matches. This CDR3 is 17 amino acids long. CDR3 sequence reads: CASSYSNQVTGAYGYTF. DNA for the CDR3: TGTGCCAGCAGTTACTCGAATCAAGTGACAGGGGCCTATGGCTACACCTTC.

This clonotype was observed many times. This CDR3 is CASSPKTVLNTEAFF. The CDR3 nucleotides are TGTGCCAGCAGTCCCAAGACAGTTTTGAACACTGAAGCTTTCTTT. The chain couples TRBV28 to TRBJ1-1; D may be TRBD1 (5 bases). CDR1 and CDR2 (germline): MDHEN, SYDVKM. The CDR3 has 15 residues. Trimming removed 5 bases from V and 0 bases from J, with 13 bases in between.

The rearrangement joins TRBV6-1 to TRBJ1-1; 7 bases agree with TRBD1. The germline gives CDR1 MNHNS, CDR2 SASEGT. This CDR3 has 11 amino acids. V gave up 6 bases and J gave up 8 bases; unmatched junction bases: 3. The CDR3 loop reads CASRRQGEAFF. The CDR3 coding sequence is TGTGCCAGCAGGAGACAGGGAGAAGCTTTCTTT.

This clonotype was recorded at least ten times. The rearrangement uses TRBV3-1 and TRBJ2-7; no definite D call. The CDR3 is made up of 12 amino acids. With 8 bases removed from V and 4 bases from J, the gap between germline ends came to 12 bases. Germline V gene data show CDR1 as LGHDT and CDR2 as YNNKEL (reference sequence). The CDR3 here is CASGYLGYEQYF. In DNA, the CDR3 is TGTGCCAGCGGATACCTGGGGTACGAGCAGTACTTC.

This clonotype appeared many times. The chain uses TRBV2 and TRBJ1-1; D perhaps matches TRBD1 (5 bases). Germline V gives CDR1 SNHLY, CDR2 FYNNEI. The CDR3 extends over 14 amino acids. Trimming took off 7 bases at V and 6 bases at J, with 18 bases between the two ends. The CDR3 protein is CASKEILGEAEAFF. DNA for the CDR3: TGTGCCAGCAAAGAGATTCTGGGGGAGGCTGAAGCTTTCTTT.